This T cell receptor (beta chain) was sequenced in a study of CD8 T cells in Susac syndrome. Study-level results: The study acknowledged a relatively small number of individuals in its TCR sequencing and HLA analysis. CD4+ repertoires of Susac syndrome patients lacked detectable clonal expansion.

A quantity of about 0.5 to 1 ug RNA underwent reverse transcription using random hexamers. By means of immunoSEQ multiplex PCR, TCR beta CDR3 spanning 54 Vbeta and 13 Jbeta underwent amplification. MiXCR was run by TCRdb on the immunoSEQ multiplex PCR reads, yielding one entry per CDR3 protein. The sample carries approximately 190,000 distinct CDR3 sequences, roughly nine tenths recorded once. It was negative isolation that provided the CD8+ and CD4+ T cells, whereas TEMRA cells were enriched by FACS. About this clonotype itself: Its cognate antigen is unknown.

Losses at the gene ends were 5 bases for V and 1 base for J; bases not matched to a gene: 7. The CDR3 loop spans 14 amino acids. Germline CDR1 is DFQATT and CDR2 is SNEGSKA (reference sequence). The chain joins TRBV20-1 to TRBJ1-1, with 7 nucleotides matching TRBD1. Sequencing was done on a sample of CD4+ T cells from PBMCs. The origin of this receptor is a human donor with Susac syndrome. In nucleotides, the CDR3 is TGCAGTGCTTGGCCCGGGACAGCGAACACTGAAGCTTTCTTT. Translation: CSAWPGTANTEAFF.